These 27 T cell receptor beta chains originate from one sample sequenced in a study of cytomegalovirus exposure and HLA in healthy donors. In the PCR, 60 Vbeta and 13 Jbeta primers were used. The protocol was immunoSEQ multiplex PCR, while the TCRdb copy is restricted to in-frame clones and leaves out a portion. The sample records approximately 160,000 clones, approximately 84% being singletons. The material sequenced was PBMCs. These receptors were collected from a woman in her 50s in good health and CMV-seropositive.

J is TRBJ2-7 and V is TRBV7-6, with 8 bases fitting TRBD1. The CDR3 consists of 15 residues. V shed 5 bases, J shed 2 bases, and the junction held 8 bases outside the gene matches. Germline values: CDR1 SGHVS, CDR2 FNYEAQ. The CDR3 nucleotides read TGTGCCAGCAGCCCCGGACAGGGAATCACCTACGAGCAGTACTTC. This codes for CASSPGQGITYEQYF.

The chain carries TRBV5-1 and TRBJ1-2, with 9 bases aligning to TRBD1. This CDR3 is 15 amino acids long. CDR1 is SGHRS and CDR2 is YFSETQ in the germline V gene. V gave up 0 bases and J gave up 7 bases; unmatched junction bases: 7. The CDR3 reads CASSLATGQGRGYTF. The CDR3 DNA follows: TGCGCCAGCAGCTTGGCGACGGGACAGGGACGTGGCTACACCTTC.

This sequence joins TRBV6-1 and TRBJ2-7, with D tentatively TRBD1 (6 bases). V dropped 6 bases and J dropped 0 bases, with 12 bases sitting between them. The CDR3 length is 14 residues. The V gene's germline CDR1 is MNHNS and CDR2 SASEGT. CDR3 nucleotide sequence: TGTGCCAGCAGGGTGGAGACAGGCTCCTACGAGCAGTACTTC. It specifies CASRVETGSYEQYF.

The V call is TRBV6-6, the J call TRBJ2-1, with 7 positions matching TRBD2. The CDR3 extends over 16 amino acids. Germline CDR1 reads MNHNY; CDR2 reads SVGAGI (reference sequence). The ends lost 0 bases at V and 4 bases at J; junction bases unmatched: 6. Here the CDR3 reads CASSYSIQRGYNEQFF. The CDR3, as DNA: TGTGCCAGCAGTTACTCGATCCAGCGGGGTTACAATGAGCAGTTCTTC.

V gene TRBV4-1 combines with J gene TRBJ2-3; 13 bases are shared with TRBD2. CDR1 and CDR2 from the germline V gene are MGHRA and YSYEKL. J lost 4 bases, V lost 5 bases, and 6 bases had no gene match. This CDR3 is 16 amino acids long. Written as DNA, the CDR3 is TGCGCCAGCAGCGCCTGGACTAGCGGGGGCTCAGATACGCAGTATTTT. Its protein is CASSAWTSGGSDTQYF.

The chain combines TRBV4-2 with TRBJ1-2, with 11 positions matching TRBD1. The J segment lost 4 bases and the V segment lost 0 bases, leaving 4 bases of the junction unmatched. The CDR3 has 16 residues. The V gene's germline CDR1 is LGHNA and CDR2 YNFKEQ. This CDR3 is CASSQERGQGVYGYTF. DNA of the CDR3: TGTGCCAGCAGCCAAGAAAGGGGACAGGGGGTCTATGGCTACACCTTC.

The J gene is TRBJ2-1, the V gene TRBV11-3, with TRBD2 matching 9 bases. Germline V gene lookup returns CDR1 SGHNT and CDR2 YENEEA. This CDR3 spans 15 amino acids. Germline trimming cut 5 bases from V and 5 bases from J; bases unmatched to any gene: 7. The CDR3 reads CASSATSGPNNEQFF. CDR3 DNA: TGTGCCAGCAGCGCGACTAGCGGCCCGAACAATGAGCAGTTCTTC.

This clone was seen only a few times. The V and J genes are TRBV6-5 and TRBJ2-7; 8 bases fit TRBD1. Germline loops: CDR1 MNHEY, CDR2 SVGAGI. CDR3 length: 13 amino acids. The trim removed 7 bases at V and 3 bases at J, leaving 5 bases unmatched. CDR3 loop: CASTRTGNYEQYF. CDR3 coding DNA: TGTGCCAGCACCAGGACAGGGAACTACGAGCAGTACTTC.

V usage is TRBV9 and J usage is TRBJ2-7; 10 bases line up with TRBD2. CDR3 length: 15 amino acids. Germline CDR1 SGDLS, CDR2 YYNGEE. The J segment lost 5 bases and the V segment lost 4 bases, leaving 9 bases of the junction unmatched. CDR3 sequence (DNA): TGTGCCAGCAGCCCCAGGAGGAGCGGGGGGGACGAGCAGTACTTC. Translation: CASSPRRSGGDEQYF.

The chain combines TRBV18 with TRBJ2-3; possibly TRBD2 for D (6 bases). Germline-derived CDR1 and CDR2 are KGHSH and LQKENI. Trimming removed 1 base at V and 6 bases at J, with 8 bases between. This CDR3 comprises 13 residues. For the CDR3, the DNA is TGTGCCAGCTCACCACGACTAGGCGATACGCAGTATTTT. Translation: CASSPRLGDTQYF.

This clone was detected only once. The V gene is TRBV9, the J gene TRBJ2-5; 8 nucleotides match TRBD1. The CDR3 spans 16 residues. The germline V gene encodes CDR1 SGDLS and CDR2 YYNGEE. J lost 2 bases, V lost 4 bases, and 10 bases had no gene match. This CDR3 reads CASSSRGQGGQETQYF. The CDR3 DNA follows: TGTGCCAGCAGCTCCAGGGGGCAGGGGGGACAAGAGACCCAGTACTTC.

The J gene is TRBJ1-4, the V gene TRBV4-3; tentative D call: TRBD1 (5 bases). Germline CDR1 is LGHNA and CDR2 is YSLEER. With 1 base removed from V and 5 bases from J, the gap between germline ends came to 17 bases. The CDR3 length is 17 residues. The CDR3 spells CASSQVGRGPYNEKLFF. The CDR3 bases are TGCGCCAGCAGCCAAGTTGGGCGGGGACCCTACAATGAAAAACTGTTTTTT.

Written as DNA, the CDR3 is TGTGCCTGGAGTGTACTAGCTAGCGGGAGATTATACGAGGAGACCCAGTACTTC. Its protein is CAWSVLASGRLYEETQYF. V usage is TRBV30 and J usage is TRBJ2-5; 10 bases line up with TRBD2. The CDR3 has 18 residues. CDR1 and CDR2 from the germline V gene are GTSNPN and SVGIG (reference sequence). The V gene end was trimmed by 0 bases and the J gene end by 5 bases; junction bases not matched to a gene: 15.

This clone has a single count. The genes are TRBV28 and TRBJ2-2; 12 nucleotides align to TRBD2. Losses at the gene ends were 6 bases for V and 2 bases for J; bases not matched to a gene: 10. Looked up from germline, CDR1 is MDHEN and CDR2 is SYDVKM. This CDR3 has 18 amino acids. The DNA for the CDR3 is TGTGCCAGCAGCACGCAAACTAGCGGGGGGCTAAACACCGGGGAGCTGTTTTTT. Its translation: CASSTQTSGGLNTGELFF.

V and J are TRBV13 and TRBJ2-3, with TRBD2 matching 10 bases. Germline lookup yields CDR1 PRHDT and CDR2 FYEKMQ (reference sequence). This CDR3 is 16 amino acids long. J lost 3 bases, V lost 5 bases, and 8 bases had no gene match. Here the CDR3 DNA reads TGTGCCAGCAGCCCCCCTAGCGGGAGAAGGACAGATACGCAGTATTTT. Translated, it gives CASSPPSGRRTDTQYF.

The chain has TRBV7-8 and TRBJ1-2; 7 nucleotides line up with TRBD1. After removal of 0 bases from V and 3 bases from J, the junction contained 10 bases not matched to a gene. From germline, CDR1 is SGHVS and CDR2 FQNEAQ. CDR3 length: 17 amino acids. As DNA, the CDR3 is TGTGCCAGCAGCTTAGCTCTACGACAGGGAAGCGACTATGGCTACACCTTC. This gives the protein CASSLALRQGSDYGYTF. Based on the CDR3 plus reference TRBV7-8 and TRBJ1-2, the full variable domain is GAGVSQSPRYKVAKRGQDVALRCDPISGHVSLFWYQQALGQGPEFLTYFQNEAQLDKSGLPSDRFFAERPEGSVSTLKIQRTQQEDSAVYLCASSLALRQGSDYGYTFGSGTRLTVV.

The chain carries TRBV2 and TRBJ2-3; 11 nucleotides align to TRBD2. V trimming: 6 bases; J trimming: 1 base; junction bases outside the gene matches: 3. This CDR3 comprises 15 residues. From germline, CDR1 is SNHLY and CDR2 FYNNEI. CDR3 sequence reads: CASRKTSGGTDTQYF. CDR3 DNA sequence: TGTGCCAGCAGGAAGACTAGCGGGGGCACAGATACGCAGTATTTT.

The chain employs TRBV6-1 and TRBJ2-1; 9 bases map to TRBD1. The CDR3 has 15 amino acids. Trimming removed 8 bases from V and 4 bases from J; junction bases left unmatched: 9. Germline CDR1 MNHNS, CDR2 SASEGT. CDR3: CASGTGRGLYNEQFF. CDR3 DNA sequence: TGTGCCAGCGGGACAGGGAGGGGGCTTTACAATGAGCAGTTCTTC.

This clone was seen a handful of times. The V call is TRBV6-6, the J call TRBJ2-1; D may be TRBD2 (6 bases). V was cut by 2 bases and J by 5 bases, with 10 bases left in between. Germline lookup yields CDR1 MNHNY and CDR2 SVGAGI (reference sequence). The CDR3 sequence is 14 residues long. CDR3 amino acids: CASSYPEGNNEQFF. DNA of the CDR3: TGTGCCAGCAGTTACCCGGAGGGGAACAATGAGCAGTTCTTC.

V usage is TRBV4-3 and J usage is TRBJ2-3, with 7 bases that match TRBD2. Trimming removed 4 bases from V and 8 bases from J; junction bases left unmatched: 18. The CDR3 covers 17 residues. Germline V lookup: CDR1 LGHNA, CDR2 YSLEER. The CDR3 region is CASSPQLGGSSFGTQYF. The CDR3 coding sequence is TGCGCCAGCAGCCCTCAGCTGGGGGGGTCTTCTTTCGGTACGCAGTATTTT.

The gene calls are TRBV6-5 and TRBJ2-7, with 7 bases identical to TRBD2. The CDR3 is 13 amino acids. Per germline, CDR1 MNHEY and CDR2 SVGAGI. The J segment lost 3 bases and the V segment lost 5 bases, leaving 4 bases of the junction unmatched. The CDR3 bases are TGTGCCAGCAGTCTTGGCGGGAGCTACGAGCAGTACTTC. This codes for CASSLGGSYEQYF.

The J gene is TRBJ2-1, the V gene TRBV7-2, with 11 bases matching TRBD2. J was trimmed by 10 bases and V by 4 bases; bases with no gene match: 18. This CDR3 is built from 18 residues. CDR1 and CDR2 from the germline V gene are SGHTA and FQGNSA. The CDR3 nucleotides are TGTGCCAGCAGCTCGAGGTCCCTAGCGGGGGGCCTTCCGACGGAGCAGTTCTTC. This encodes CASSSRSLAGGLPTEQFF. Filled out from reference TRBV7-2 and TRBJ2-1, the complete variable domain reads GAGVSQSPSNKVTEKGKDVELRCDPISGHTALYWYRQSLGQGLEFLIYFQGNSAPDKSGLPSDRFSAERTGGSVSTLTIQRTQQEDSAVYLCASSSRSLAGGLPTEQFFGPGTRLTVL.

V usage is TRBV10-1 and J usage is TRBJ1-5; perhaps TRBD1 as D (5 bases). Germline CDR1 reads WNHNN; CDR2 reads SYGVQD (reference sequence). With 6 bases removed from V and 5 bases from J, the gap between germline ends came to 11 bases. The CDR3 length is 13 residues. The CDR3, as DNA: TGCGCCAGCAGCGGGGGGGACGATCAGCCCCAGCATTTT. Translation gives CASSGGDDQPQHF.

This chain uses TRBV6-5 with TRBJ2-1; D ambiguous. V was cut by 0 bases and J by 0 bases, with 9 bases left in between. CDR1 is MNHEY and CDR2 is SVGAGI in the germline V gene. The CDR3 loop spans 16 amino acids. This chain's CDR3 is CASSYSHWSSYNEQFF. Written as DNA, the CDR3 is TGTGCCAGCAGTTACTCTCACTGGAGCTCCTACAATGAGCAGTTCTTC.

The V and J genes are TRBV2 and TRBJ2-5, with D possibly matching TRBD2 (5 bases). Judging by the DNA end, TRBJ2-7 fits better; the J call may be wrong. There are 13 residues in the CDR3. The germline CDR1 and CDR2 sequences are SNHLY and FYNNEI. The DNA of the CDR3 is TGTGCCATCGCGGGCAGTAGTGGGTACGAGCAGTACTTC. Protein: CAIAGSSGYEQYF.

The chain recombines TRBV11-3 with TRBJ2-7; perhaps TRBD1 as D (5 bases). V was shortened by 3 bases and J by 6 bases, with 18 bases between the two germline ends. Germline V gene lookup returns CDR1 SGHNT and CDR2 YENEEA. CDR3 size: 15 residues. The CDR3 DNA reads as TGTGCCAGCAGCTTGAGCAGGGCTACTTATGGCGAGCAGTACTTC. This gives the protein CASSLSRATYGEQYF.

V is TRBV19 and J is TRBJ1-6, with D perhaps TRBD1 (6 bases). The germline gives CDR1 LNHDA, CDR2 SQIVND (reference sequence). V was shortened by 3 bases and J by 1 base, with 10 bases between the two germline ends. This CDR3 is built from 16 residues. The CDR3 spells CASSIRGASYNSPLHF. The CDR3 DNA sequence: TGTGCCAGTAGTATTCGGGGGGCGTCCTATAATTCACCCCTCCACTTT.